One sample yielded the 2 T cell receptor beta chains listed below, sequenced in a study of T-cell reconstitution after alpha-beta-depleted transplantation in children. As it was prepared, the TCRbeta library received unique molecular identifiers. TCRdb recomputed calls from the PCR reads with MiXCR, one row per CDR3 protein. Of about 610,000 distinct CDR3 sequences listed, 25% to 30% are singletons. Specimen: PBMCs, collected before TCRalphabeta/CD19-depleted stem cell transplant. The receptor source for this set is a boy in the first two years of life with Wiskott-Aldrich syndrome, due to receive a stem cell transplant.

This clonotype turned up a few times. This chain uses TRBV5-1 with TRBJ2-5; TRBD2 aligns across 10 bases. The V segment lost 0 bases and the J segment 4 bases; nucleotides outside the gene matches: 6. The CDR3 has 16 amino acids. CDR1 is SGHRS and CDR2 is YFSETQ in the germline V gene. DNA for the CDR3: TGCGCCAGCAGCTTGGGGGCTAGCGGGAGTGTAGAGACCCAGTACTTC. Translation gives CASSLGASGSVETQYF.

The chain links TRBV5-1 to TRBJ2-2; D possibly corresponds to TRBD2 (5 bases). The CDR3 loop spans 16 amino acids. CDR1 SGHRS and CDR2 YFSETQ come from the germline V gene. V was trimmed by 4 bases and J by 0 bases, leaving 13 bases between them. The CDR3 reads CASSHKGGPNTGELFF. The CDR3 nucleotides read TGCGCCAGCAGCCACAAAGGAGGTCCGAACACCGGGGAGCTGTTTTTT.